This is a list of T cell receptor beta chains from one sample in a study of regulatory T cells in long-lasting Graves disease. MiXCR was run by TCRdb on the multiplex PCR reads, yielding one entry per CDR3 protein. The sample shows around 250,000 distinct CDR3 sequences, over 20% of them seen only once. The sequencing used peripheral blood mononuclear cells (PBMCs), collected at new diagnosis, from a patient treated with antithyroid drugs. These receptors were obtained from a female donor with Graves disease. The CDR3 runs from the conserved cysteine through the conserved F or W. A D gene is named only where the DNA matches it firmly. A row's size may be missing; if present it is once, few, many or a size class.

CDR3nt: TGTGCCAGCAGCTTTACACTGAACACTGAAGCTTTCTTT; CDR3aa: CASSFTLNTEAFF; j_gene: TRBJ1-1; abundance: many; v_gene: TRBV7-6; d_gene: NA
CDR3nt: TGTGCCAGCAGCACCCCGACCGGACACAATGAGCAGTTCTTC; CDR3aa: CASSTPTGHNEQFF; j_gene: TRBJ2-1; abundance: NA; v_gene: TRBV7-2; d_gene: NA
CDR3nt: TGTGCCAGCAGCCGCTCGGAGAACACTGAAGCTTTCTTT; CDR3aa: CASSRSENTEAFF; j_gene: TRBJ1-1; abundance: many; v_gene: TRBV7-9; d_gene: NA
CDR3nt: TGTGCCAGCAGCCCTCTCGGACAGACAACAGATACGCAGTATTTT; CDR3aa: CASSPLGQTTDTQYF; j_gene: TRBJ2-3; abundance: many; v_gene: TRBV7-3; d_gene: NA
CDR3nt: TGTGCCAGTAGTATAAGTGCTAGGGCACGTGGGGGGCCGATGACGAGGAGCTCCTACGAGCAGTACTTC; CDR3aa: CASSISARARGGPMTRSSYEQYF; j_gene: TRBJ2-7; abundance: many; v_gene: TRBV19; d_gene: NA
CDR3nt: TGTGCCAGCAGCATACTAGCCCATACGCAGTATTTT; CDR3aa: CASSILAHTQYF; j_gene: TRBJ2-3; abundance: many; v_gene: TRBV7-2; d_gene: NA
CDR3nt: TGTGCCAGCAGCGGAAGGACTAGTAGCACAGATACGCAGTATTTT; CDR3aa: CASSGRTSSTDTQYF; j_gene: TRBJ2-3; abundance: few; v_gene: TRBV9; d_gene: TRBD2
CDR3nt: TGTGCCAGCACACAGGGTTACGGGGAGCTGTTTTTT; CDR3aa: CASTQGYGELFF; j_gene: TRBJ2-2; abundance: many; v_gene: TRBV2; d_gene: NA
CDR3nt: TGTGCCAGCAGTGAATTAAATAGGGGAAGTCAGCCCCAGCATTTT; CDR3aa: CASSELNRGSQPQHF; j_gene: TRBJ1-5; abundance: many; v_gene: TRBV6-1; d_gene: NA
CDR3nt: TGCAGCGTTGGGACATCCGTCCACTATGGCTACACCTTC; CDR3aa: CSVGTSVHYGYTF; j_gene: TRBJ1-2; abundance: NA; v_gene: TRBV29-1; d_gene: NA
CDR3nt: TGTGCCAGCAGTGAAGATGGGACAGGGGAGGAAAAACTGTTTTTT; CDR3aa: CASSEDGTGEEKLFF; j_gene: TRBJ1-4; abundance: many; v_gene: TRBV2; d_gene: TRBD1
CDR3nt: TGTGCCAGCAGCGCAATAGGAGGGTCTAACTATGGCTACACCTTC; CDR3aa: CASSAIGGSNYGYTF; j_gene: TRBJ1-2; abundance: many; v_gene: TRBV5-6; d_gene: NA
CDR3nt: TGTGCCAGCAGCCTAAGCCCCGCGACTAGCGGGAAAAATGAGCAGTTCTTC; CDR3aa: CASSLSPATSGKNEQFF; j_gene: TRBJ2-1; abundance: many; v_gene: TRBV7-9; d_gene: TRBD2
CDR3nt: TGTCCCAGCAGGGCGGCGGGACAGCGGGAACACGAGCAGTACTTC; CDR3aa: CPSRAAGQREHEQYF; j_gene: TRBJ2-7; abundance: many; v_gene: TRBV6-1; d_gene: NA
CDR3nt: TGTGCCAGCAGCAAAGGGGGTCCTCGGACAGACTTC; CDR3aa: CASSKGGPRTDF; j_gene: TRBJ2-5; abundance: many; v_gene: TRBV2; d_gene: NA
CDR3nt: TGTGCCAGCAAAAAAACAGGGCCTGGGGCCAACGTCCTGACTTTC; CDR3aa: CASKKTGPGANVLTF; j_gene: TRBJ2-6; abundance: many; v_gene: TRBV3-1; d_gene: NA
CDR3nt: TGCGCCAGCAGCTTGTTGCCAGGGACAGATACGCAGTATTTT; CDR3aa: CASSLLPGTDTQYF; j_gene: TRBJ2-3; abundance: NA; v_gene: TRBV5-1; d_gene: NA
CDR3nt: TGCAGTGCTAGGCCCCCCGACACTGAAGCTTTCTTT; CDR3aa: CSARPPDTEAFF; j_gene: TRBJ1-1; abundance: many; v_gene: TRBV20-1; d_gene: NA
CDR3nt: TGCAGTGCTGACCTCACTAGCGGGGACCCTTCCTACAATGAACAGTTCTTC; CDR3aa: CSADLTSGDPSYNEQFF; j_gene: TRBJ2-1; abundance: few; v_gene: TRBV20-1; d_gene: TRBD2
CDR3nt: TGTGCCAGCAGTTTTTTTAACAATGAGCAGTTCTTC; CDR3aa: CASSFFNNEQFF; j_gene: TRBJ2-1; abundance: NA; v_gene: TRBV7-2; d_gene: NA
CDR3nt: TGTGCCAGCAAGACCGGACTAGCGGGAGGGGGGAATGAGCAGTTCTTC; CDR3aa: CASKTGLAGGGNEQFF; j_gene: TRBJ2-1; abundance: NA; v_gene: TRBV11-1; d_gene: TRBD2
CDR3nt: TGCAGCGTTGATCGAGCGGGGGAACCCTACAATGAGCAGTTCTTC; CDR3aa: CSVDRAGEPYNEQFF; j_gene: TRBJ2-1; abundance: many; v_gene: TRBV29-1; d_gene: TRBD2
CDR3nt: TGTGCCAGCAGCATGCTAGCGGGGGCTAACGGTGAGCAGTTCTTC; CDR3aa: CASSMLAGANGEQFF; j_gene: TRBJ2-1; abundance: many; v_gene: TRBV12-3/TRBV12-4; d_gene: TRBD2
CDR3nt: TGCGCCAGCATCCCTGCCCCCGGGGCCTACAATGAGCAGTTCTTC; CDR3aa: CASIPAPGAYNEQFF; j_gene: TRBJ2-1; abundance: many; v_gene: TRBV5-1; d_gene: NA
CDR3nt: TGTGCCAGCAGCCAAACAGGGATCGAGCAGTACTTC; CDR3aa: CASSQTGIEQYF; j_gene: TRBJ2-7; abundance: many; v_gene: TRBV7-8; d_gene: NA
CDR3nt: TGTGCCAGCAGGGTAGCGGGGGGGAAAGAGACCCAGTACTTC; CDR3aa: CASRVAGGKETQYF; j_gene: TRBJ2-5; abundance: many; v_gene: TRBV7-2; d_gene: TRBD2